These 30 T cell receptor beta chains originate from one sample sequenced in a study of blood T cell repertoires in COVID-19. Sequenced by immunoSEQ multiplex PCR; TCRdb stores in-frame clones only, minus some. Found here are some 250,000 clones, about nine tenths of them singletons; the top ten hold more than 1%. Material for sequencing was PBMCs or T cells enriched from blood (not recorded which). The origin of the receptors is a human donor in a cohort exposed to, infected with or recovered from COVID-19 (not recorded which). The donor label of this sample is uncertain.

The chain couples TRBV11-3 to TRBJ2-2; D perhaps matches TRBD2 (7 bases). The CDR3 has 15 amino acids. The V end was cut by 8 bases, the J end by 0 bases, with 13 bases between. Germline CDR1 reads SGHNT; CDR2 reads YENEEA. CDR3 in amino acids: CASGGGYPNTGELFF. The CDR3 DNA sequence: TGTGCCAGCGGGGGGGGCTACCCGAACACCGGGGAGCTGTTTTTT.

V is TRBV20-1 and J is TRBJ1-2; D gene unclear. The CDR3 is made up of 16 amino acids. V lost 3 bases, J lost 6 bases, and 23 bases lay in between. CDR1 is DFQATT and CDR2 is SNEGSKA in the germline V gene (reference sequence). DNA of the CDR3: TGCAGTGCTAGTAGCGCGGCACTGCCTTTTAATGATGGCTACACCTTC. Amino acids: CSASSAALPFNDGYTF.

This chain joins TRBV6-1 and TRBJ1-2; the match to TRBD1 covers 7 bases. This CDR3 spans 12 amino acids. Germline CDR1 is MNHNS and CDR2 is SASEGT. V lost 3 bases to trimming and J lost 6 bases; unmatched junction nucleotides: 1. The CDR3 nucleotides are TGTGCCAGCAGTGACAGGGGGAATGGCTACACCTTC. As protein: CASSDRGNGYTF.

To note about this clone: Other nucleotide sequences from this sample produce the same CDR3. The CDR3 reads CASSPPGQGRETQYF. Written as DNA, the CDR3 is TGTGCCAGCTCTCCTCCGGGACAGGGGCGGGAGACCCAGTACTTC. V gene TRBV18 combines with J gene TRBJ2-5; 10 nucleotides match TRBD1. Trimming cost V 6 bases and J 5 bases; bases outside gene matches: 9. CDR3 length equals 15 residues. The germline V gene encodes CDR1 KGHSH and CDR2 LQKENI.

This clone has just a few counts. The chain uses TRBV3-1 (or the pseudogene TRBV3-2) and TRBJ2-1; 7 bases map to TRBD1. With 7 bases clipped from V and 7 bases from J, the junction kept 4 bases outside the gene matches. CDR3 length: 12 residues. Germline V gene lookup returns CDR1 LGHDT and CDR2 YNNKEL (reference sequence). In nucleotides, the CDR3 is TGTGCCAGCACGCAGGGGGTGAATGAGCAGTTCTTC. It encodes CASTQGVNEQFF.

The chain couples TRBV4-2 to TRBJ2-7; perhaps TRBD1 as D (5 bases). CDR3 size: 15 residues. Germline V CDR1 and CDR2: LGHNA, YNFKEQ. Trimming pared 4 bases from V and 3 bases from J, leaving 16 bases between. The CDR3 bases are TGTGCCAGCAGCCCCGAGGAGACAGCGTACTACGAGCAGTACTTC. Translated: CASSPEETAYYEQYF.

This clone was seen once. The V call is TRBV7-2, the J call TRBJ1-6; D perhaps matches TRBD1 (5 bases). CDR1 and CDR2 from the germline V gene are SGHTA and FQGNSA. The length of the CDR3 is 17 residues. V dropped 2 bases and J dropped 5 bases, with 16 bases sitting between them. In DNA form, the CDR3 reads TGTGCCAGCAGCTTAAGTCGGAAACAGGAGCATAATTCACCCCTCCACTTT. Residues: CASSLSRKQEHNSPLHF.

The rearrangement joins TRBV6-2 or TRBV6-3 to TRBJ1-2, with D perhaps matching TRBD1 (5 bases). The CDR3 is 14 amino acids. Germline CDR1 and CDR2: MNHEY and SVGEGT. Deletions cut 5 bases from V and 4 bases from J, with 14 bases between. CDR3 nucleotide sequence: TGTGCCAGCAGTACCCCTATGACAGCCTATGGCTACACCTTC. It translates to CASSTPMTAYGYTF.

This clone was counted a single time. For the CDR3, the DNA is TGTGCCAGTAGAAGAAGCGTTAGCTATGGCTACACCTTC. It translates to CASRRSVSYGYTF. The chain uses TRBV19 and TRBJ1-2; no firm D call. Trimming shortened V by 6 bases and J by 4 bases, and 12 bases separated the two germline ends. The V gene's germline CDR1 is LNHDA and CDR2 SQIVND (reference sequence). This CDR3 region has 13 residues. Complete variable domain (other parts from reference TRBV19 and TRBJ1-2): DGGITQSPKYLFRKEGQNVTLSCEQNLNHDAMYWYRQDPGQGLRLIYYSQIVNDFQKGDIAEGYSVSREKKESFPLTVTSAQKNPTAFYLCASRRSVSYGYTFGSGTRLTVV.

The chain employs TRBV19 and TRBJ1-1, with TRBD1 matching over 9 bases. After removal of 9 bases from V and 10 bases from J, the junction contained 9 bases not matched to a gene. The CDR3 has 12 residues. Germline V gives CDR1 LNHDA, CDR2 SQIVND (reference sequence). The CDR3 coding sequence is TGTGCCAGCGACGACAGGGGGTATTCAGCTTTCTTT. Translated, it gives CASDDRGYSAFF.

The chain joins TRBV11-2 to TRBJ2-2; D is perhaps TRBD2 (6 bases). The CDR3 runs to 15 residues. Deletions cut 1 base from V and 2 bases from J, with 8 bases between. Germline values: CDR1 SGHAT, CDR2 FQNNGV. The DNA of the CDR3 is TGTGCCAGCAGCTTAGCGGGGGTTAACACCGGGGAGCTGTTTTTT. Protein product: CASSLAGVNTGELFF.

CDR3 bases: TGCGCCAGCAGCTCGCAGGGACAGACTGCCTATGGCTACACCTTC. Amino acid sequence: CASSSQGQTAYGYTF. The chain links TRBV5-1 to TRBJ1-2; TRBD1 matches 7 bases. Trimming at V came to 3 bases and at J to 4 bases, leaving 9 bases not matched to a gene. CDR3 size: 15 residues. The germline CDR1 and CDR2 sequences are SGHRS and YFSETQ.

This rearrangement joins TRBV5-1 to TRBJ2-5; 9 bases are a match to TRBD2. The J segment lost 3 bases and the V segment lost 0 bases, leaving 3 bases of the junction unmatched. Germline assignment: CDR1 SGHRS and CDR2 YFSETQ. The CDR3 covers 15 residues. CDR3 region: CASSLGGGAEETQYF. The CDR3 DNA sequence: TGCGCCAGCAGCTTGGGCGGGGGGGCCGAAGAGACCCAGTACTTC.

The V gene is TRBV10-3, the J gene TRBJ1-5; tentative D call: TRBD1 (6 bases). Trimming pared 2 bases from V and 6 bases from J, leaving 20 bases between. The CDR3 covers 17 residues. The V gene's germline CDR1 is ENHRY and CDR2 SYGVKD. The CDR3 loop reads CAISEGIQGRGSQPQHF. The CDR3 nucleotides are TGTGCCATCAGTGAGGGAATACAGGGACGGGGTAGTCAGCCCCAGCATTTT.

The chain recombines TRBV7-9 with TRBJ1-5; TRBD1 is a possible D gene (6 bases). CDR1 is SEHNR, CDR2 FQNEAQ, per germline (reference sequence). Deletions cut 5 bases from V and 2 bases from J, with 16 bases between. The CDR3 consists of 16 residues. This CDR3 reads CASSPARTDRNQPQHF. For the CDR3, the DNA is TGTGCCAGCAGCCCTGCCCGGACAGATCGCAATCAGCCCCAGCATTTT. Full variable domain (outside the CDR3, taken from reference TRBV7-9 and TRBJ1-5): DTGVSQNPRHKITKRGQNVTFRCDPISEHNRLYWYRQTLGQGPEFLTYFQNEAQLEKSRLLSDRFSAERPKGSFSTLEIQRTEQGDSAMYLCASSPARTDRNQPQHFGDGTRLSIL.

The gene calls are TRBV5-4 and TRBJ2-5; 10 bases are shared with TRBD2. V trimming: 3 bases; J trimming: 2 bases; junction bases outside the gene matches: 7. Germline CDR1 is SGHNT and CDR2 is YYREEE (reference sequence). This CDR3 has 16 residues. CDR3: CASSSRAGGRQETQYF. The CDR3 DNA is TGTGCCAGCAGCTCCCGAGCGGGAGGGCGACAAGAGACCCAGTACTTC.

The chain has TRBV3-1 (or the pseudogene TRBV3-2) and TRBJ2-3, with a possible D match to TRBD2 (5 bases). The V end was cut by 1 base, the J end by 0 bases, with 11 bases between. Germline V lookup: CDR1 LGHDT, CDR2 YNNKEL (reference sequence). This CDR3 comprises 16 residues. The CDR3 DNA follows: TGTGCCAGCAGCCAAGGCAGCGGAGCTAGCACAGATACGCAGTATTTT. The encoded protein is CASSQGSGASTDTQYF.

This rearrangement joins TRBV19 to TRBJ1-2; D unclear. Germline V gene sequence: CDR1 LNHDA, CDR2 SQIVND (reference sequence). The CDR3 contains 15 residues. Deletions cut 1 base from V and 4 bases from J, with 13 bases between. CDR3 amino acids: CASSIGLGGIYGYTF. The CDR3 nucleotides are TGTGCCAGTAGTATAGGATTGGGAGGGATCTATGGCTACACCTTC.

V and J are TRBV7-6 and TRBJ2-2; the match to TRBD2 covers 13 bases. CDR3 length: 18 amino acids. V dropped 2 bases and J dropped 7; count of bases not matched to a gene: 10. Germline CDR1 and CDR2: SGHVS and FNYEAQ. CDR3 in DNA: TGTGCCAGCAGCTTATTCCCACTAGCGGGGGGGTCTGGCGGGGAGCTGTTTTTT. It translates to CASSLFPLAGGSGGELFF.

V and J are TRBV6-5 and TRBJ2-7; possible D gene TRBD1, 5 bases. CDR3 length equals 12 residues. Trimming removed 6 bases at V and 4 bases at J, with 10 bases between. Germline assignment: CDR1 MNHEY and CDR2 SVGAGI. This chain's CDR3 is CASRTPGYEQYF. The CDR3 bases are TGTGCCAGCAGGACCCCAGGGTACGAGCAGTACTTC.

This chain joins TRBV18 and TRBJ2-4; TRBD1 is a possible D gene (5 bases). The CDR3 covers 15 residues. V was trimmed by 3 bases and J by 6 bases, leaving 15 bases between them. Per the germline V gene, CDR1 is KGHSH and CDR2 is LQKENI. The CDR3 protein is CASSPSSGPRNIQYF. Written as DNA, the CDR3 is TGTGCCAGCTCACCTTCATCAGGGCCCAGAAACATTCAGTACTTC.

V and J are TRBV5-6 and TRBJ1-4; 9 nucleotides line up with TRBD1. V was clipped by 2 bases and J by 7 bases; unmatched bases: 9. Germline V gives CDR1 SGHDT, CDR2 YYEEEE. This CDR3 is 16 amino acids long. The CDR3 bases are TGTGCCAGCAGCTTAGAAAGGGGACAGGGCGGTGAAAAACTGTTTTTT. Residues: CASSLERGQGGEKLFF.

The chain carries TRBV5-4 and TRBJ2-7, with 8 positions matching TRBD1. The V and J ends lost 1 base and 4 bases, in that order; junction bases with no gene match: 4. This CDR3 spans 14 amino acids. Germline CDR1 is SGHNT and CDR2 is YYREEE (reference sequence). CDR3 amino acids: CASSLQGAGYEQYF. Written as DNA, the CDR3 is TGTGCCAGCAGCTTGCAGGGGGCGGGATACGAGCAGTACTTC.

The chain combines TRBV2 with TRBJ1-2; no clear D gene. V dropped 2 bases and J dropped 2 bases, with 15 bases sitting between them. In germline, CDR1 is SNHLY, CDR2 FYNNEI. The CDR3 covers 16 residues. CDR3 in amino acids: CASSESRLAVNYGYTF. CDR3 coding DNA: TGTGCCAGCAGTGAAAGCAGACTCGCCGTGAACTATGGCTACACCTTC.

The chain employs TRBV2 and TRBJ1-2, with 9 positions matching TRBD1. V lost 6 bases and J lost 3; bases outside the gene matches: 8. There are 15 residues in the CDR3. Germline V lookup: CDR1 SNHLY, CDR2 FYNNEI. The CDR3 region has the DNA TGTGCCAGCAGCGCACCCGGGACAGGGCACTATGGCTACACCTTC. Amino acid sequence: CASSAPGTGHYGYTF.

V gene TRBV19 combines with J gene TRBJ1-2; perhaps TRBD1 as D (6 bases). CDR3 length equals 14 residues. V was clipped by 6 bases and J by 3 bases, with 14 bases between them. Germline loops: CDR1 LNHDA, CDR2 SQIVND (reference sequence). For the CDR3, the DNA is TGTGCCAGTAGCCAAGGGGGGGAGGACTATGGCTACACCTTC. Protein sequence: CASSQGGEDYGYTF. Combining the CDR3 with reference TRBV19 and TRBJ1-2 gives the whole variable domain DGGITQSPKYLFRKEGQNVTLSCEQNLNHDAMYWYRQDPGQGLRLIYYSQIVNDFQKGDIAEGYSVSREKKESFPLTVTSAQKNPTAFYLCASSQGGEDYGYTFGSGTRLTVV.

The chain carries TRBV7-9 and TRBJ1-4; 7 positions match TRBD1. V lost 5 bases and J lost 8; bases outside the gene matches: 8. This CDR3 has 14 residues. Per the germline V gene, CDR1 is SEHNR and CDR2 is FQNEAQ (reference sequence). The CDR3 sequence: CASSPTGSGEKLFF. The CDR3 coding sequence is TGTGCCAGCAGCCCGACAGGGTCGGGAGAAAAACTGTTTTTT.

The genes are TRBV19 and TRBJ1-5; no clear D. The V gene lost 6 bases and the J gene lost 4 bases, with 10 bases spanning the gap. From germline, CDR1 is LNHDA and CDR2 SQIVND (reference sequence). The length of the CDR3 is 13 residues. The CDR3 DNA reads as TGTGCCAGTAGGACGAGGGTGAATCAGCCCCAGCATTTT. This codes for CASRTRVNQPQHF.

The genes are TRBV6-1 and TRBJ2-1; D uncertain. The ends were cut back, 3 bases at V and 8 bases at J, with 14 bases in the middle. Germline CDR1 is MNHNS and CDR2 is SASEGT. The CDR3 loop spans 14 amino acids. The CDR3, as DNA: TGTGCCAGCAGTGACCCCCCCACAATTGATGAGCAGTTCTTC. Translating gives CASSDPPTIDEQFF.

This rearrangement joins TRBV29-1 to TRBJ1-1; D gene uncertain. Trimming left V 5 bases short and J 4 bases short, with 5 bases between. Germline assignment: CDR1 SQVTM and CDR2 ANQGSEA. The CDR3 spans 10 residues. The CDR3: CSVTTTEAFF. The CDR3 DNA reads as TGCAGCGTTACTACCACTGAAGCTTTCTTT.